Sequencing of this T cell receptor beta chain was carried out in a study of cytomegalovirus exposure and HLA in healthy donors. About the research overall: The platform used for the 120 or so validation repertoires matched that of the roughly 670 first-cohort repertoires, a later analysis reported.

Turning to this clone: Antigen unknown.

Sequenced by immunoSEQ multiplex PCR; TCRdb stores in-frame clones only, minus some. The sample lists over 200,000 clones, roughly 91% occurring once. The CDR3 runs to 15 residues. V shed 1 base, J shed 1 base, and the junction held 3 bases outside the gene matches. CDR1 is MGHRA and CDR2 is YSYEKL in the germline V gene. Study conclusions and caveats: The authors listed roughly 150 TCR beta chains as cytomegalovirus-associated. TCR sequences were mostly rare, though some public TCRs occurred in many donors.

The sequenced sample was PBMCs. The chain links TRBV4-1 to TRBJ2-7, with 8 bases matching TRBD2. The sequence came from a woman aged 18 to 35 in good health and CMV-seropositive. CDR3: CASSQVSGSSYEQYF. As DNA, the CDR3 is TGCGCCAGCAGCCAAGTCAGCGGGAGTTCCTACGAGCAGTACTTC.